This TCR beta chain was sequenced during a study of blood T cell repertoires in COVID-19. The method was immunoSEQ multiplex PCR; TCRdb's version includes in-frame clones alone and lacks a portion of them. The data contain 350,000 or so clones, about 90% of them singletons. Germline V gene data show CDR1 as SGHTA and CDR2 as FQGTGA. The CDR3 consists of 13 residues. The V end was cut by 5 bases, the J end by 4 bases, with 8 bases between. The chain joins TRBV7-3 to TRBJ2-2; D might be TRBD1 (5 bases). The sequenced sample was peripheral blood. This receptor was taken from a woman aged 30 to 39 with COVID-19, enrolled during active disease. The CDR3 DNA follows: TGTGCCAGCAGCCCCAGGGTCACCGGGGAGCTGTTTTTT. Its protein is CASSPRVTGELFF.